The rows below give T cell receptor beta chains drawn from one sample of a study of T cell repertoires in ileal Crohn's disease. TCRdb's table, derived via immunoSEQ multiplex PCR, lists solely in-frame clones and lacks some. The sample records roughly 10,000 clones, roughly 87% being singletons. The sample consisted of ileal tissue. These receptor sequences come from an adult with Crohn's disease. CDR3s include the opening cysteine and the closing phenylalanine or tryptophan. A D gene is named only where the DNA matches it firmly. A clone size is listed for some rows: how often the clone was seen (once, few, many), or a class if it is expanded.

V gene	J gene	D gene	clone size	CDR3 protein	CDR3 DNA
TRBV2	TRBJ1-1	.	.	CASTTGKQAFF	TGTGCCAGCACCACAGGGAAACAAGCTTTCTTT
TRBV4-1	TRBJ1-1	.	.	CASSKAGNDPEAFF	TGCGCCAGCAGCAAGGCGGGGAACGATCCGGAAGCTTTCTTT
TRBV6-6	TRBJ1-5	.	few	CASVQPQHF	TGTGCCAGCGTTCAGCCCCAGCATTTT
TRBV5-1	TRBJ2-7	.	once	CASSPRVGSGSEQYF	TGCGCCAGCAGCCCGCGGGTAGGATCAGGTAGCGAGCAGTACTTC
TRBV6-5	TRBJ1-1	.	.	CASNPSVNTEAFF	TGTGCCAGCAACCCCAGTGTGAACACTGAAGCTTTCTTT
TRBV29-1	TRBJ2-7	.	few	CSVGLTPYEQYF	TGCAGCGTTGGGCTTACTCCCTACGAGCAGTACTTC
TRBV18	TRBJ1-1	.	.	CASSPPLKGNTEAFF	TGTGCCAGCTCACCACCGCTAAAGGGCAACACTGAAGCTTTCTTT
TRBV29-1	TRBJ1-2	.	.	CSVEGQPGAQYGYTF	TGCAGCGTTGAAGGACAACCGGGAGCCCAGTATGGCTACACCTTC
TRBV7-9	TRBJ2-5	.	.	CASSPGASVMYF	TGTGCCAGCAGCCCCGGCGCTAGCGTCATGTACTTC
TRBV9	TRBJ2-3	TRBD2	.	CASSVTSGTDTQYF	TGTGCCAGCAGCGTCACTAGCGGTACAGATACGCAGTATTTT
TRBV29-1	TRBJ1-1	.	.	CSAYTGFGEAFF	TGCAGCGCCTATACAGGTTTTGGTGAAGCTTTCTTT
TRBV9	TRBJ2-1	.	.	CASSAEWANNEQFF	TGTGCCAGCAGCGCCGAGTGGGCTAACAATGAGCAGTTCTTC
TRBV7-2	TRBJ1-1	.	.	CASSLLGATEAFF	TGTGCCAGCAGCTTATTGGGGGCCACTGAAGCTTTCTTT
TRBV30	TRBJ2-1	TRBD2	.	CAWSAYGTSGRVESYNEQFF	TGTGCCTGGAGTGCGTACGGGACTAGCGGGAGGGTGGAGTCCTACAATGAGCAGTTCTTC
TRBV6-5	TRBJ2-7	.	.	CASSPGQGRQYF	TGTGCCAGCAGCCCCGGCCAGGGCAGGCAGTACTTC
TRBV6-5	TRBJ2-7	.	.	CASRNTGNYEQYF	TGTGCCAGCAGGAACACAGGGAACTACGAGCAGTACTTC
TRBV5-6	TRBJ1-1	.	.	CASSNPPRREAFF	TGTGCCAGCAGTAACCCGCCGAGACGCGAAGCTTTCTTT
TRBV7-2	TRBJ2-1	TRBD2	.	CASSQREIYNEQFF	TGTGCCAGCAGCCAGCGGGAGATCTACAATGAGCAGTTCTTC
TRBV11-2	TRBJ1-3	.	.	CASSLGYRTSGNTIYF	TGTGCCAGCAGCTTAGGTTATAGGACCTCTGGAAACACCATATATTTT
TRBV6-5	TRBJ1-1	TRBD1	.	CASRRTGGGTEAFF	TGTGCCAGCCGACGAACAGGGGGTGGGACTGAAGCTTTCTTT
TRBV4-3	TRBJ1-6	.	few	CASSQATDRDNSPLHF	TGCGCCAGCAGCCAAGCGACGGACAGAGATAATTCACCCCTCCACTTT
TRBV6-8	TRBJ1-2	TRBD1	.	CASSPGTGFYGYTF	TGTGCCAGCAGCCCGGGGACAGGGTTTTATGGCTACACCTTC
TRBV6-5	TRBJ1-1	.	.	CASSPPGTEAFF	TGTGCCAGCAGCCCTCCCGGAACTGAAGCTTTCTTT
TRBV27	TRBJ1-2	TRBD1	.	CATPTGASSWGYTF	TGTGCCACTCCAACAGGGGCTTCTTCATGGGGCTACACCTTC
TRBV19	TRBJ1-2	.	.	CASSLYRNYGYTF	TGTGCCAGTAGTCTCTACAGGAACTATGGCTACACCTTC
TRBV7-8	TRBJ2-2	.	.	CASSSYTGELFF	TGTGCCAGCAGCTCTTACACCGGGGAGCTGTTTTTT
TRBV5-1	TRBJ2-7	TRBD2	.	CASSSLAGGPGEQYF	TGCGCCAGCAGCTCCTTAGCGGGAGGGCCGGGTGAGCAGTACTTC
TRBV28	TRBJ2-1	.	.	CASSENLGGEHNEQFF	TGTGCCAGCAGTGAAAACCTAGGGGGAGAGCACAATGAGCAGTTCTTC
TRBV7-9	TRBJ2-5	.	.	CASSLALGGQETQYF	TGTGCCAGCAGCTTAGCCCTCGGGGGACAAGAGACCCAGTACTTC
TRBV30	TRBJ2-5	.	.	CAWTLFGETQYF	TGTGCCTGGACGCTCTTTGGAGAGACCCAGTACTTC
TRBV9	TRBJ1-2	.	few	CASSVSESPMGYGYTF	TGTGCCAGCAGCGTCTCCGAAAGTCCAATGGGTTATGGCTACACCTTC
TRBV18	TRBJ2-2	.	.	CASSPVQDPGELFF	TGTGCCAGCTCACCCGTTCAGGATCCCGGGGAGCTGTTTTTT
TRBV10-2	TRBJ2-3	TRBD2	.	CASRGTSGITDTQYF	TGCGCCAGCAGAGGGACTAGCGGAATCACAGATACGCAGTATTTT
TRBV30	TRBJ2-4	.	.	CAWSEVRGNIQYF	TGTGCCTGGAGTGAGGTCCGGGGAAACATTCAGTACTTC
TRBV6-4	TRBJ1-1	TRBD1	.	CASSLDREDTEAFF	TGTGCCAGCAGCCTGGACAGGGAGGACACTGAAGCTTTCTTT
TRBV9	TRBJ1-2	.	once	CASSADWGYTF	TGTGCCAGCAGCGCGGATTGGGGCTACACCTTC
TRBV19	TRBJ2-3	TRBD2	.	CASSNIAGGLTDTQYF	TGTGCCAGTAGTAATATAGCGGGAGGGCTCACAGATACGCAGTATTTT
TRBV4-2	TRBJ2-2	.	.	CASSQDWDQQASGELFF	TGTGCCAGCAGCCAAGATTGGGATCAACAAGCGAGCGGGGAGCTGTTTTTT
TRBV30	TRBJ1-2	TRBD1	few	CAWSVGQGKRYTF	TGTGCCTGGAGTGTAGGACAGGGGAAGCGGTACACCTTC
TRBV5-1	TRBJ1-1	.	.	CASFRERGTEAFF	TGCGCCTCTTTCAGGGAGCGAGGAACTGAAGCTTTCTTT
TRBV13	TRBJ2-7	.	.	CASSLQGAYEQYF	TGTGCCAGCAGCTTACAGGGAGCCTACGAGCAGTACTTC